This T cell receptor beta chain was observed in a study of blood T cell repertoires in COVID-19. Across the whole study: From T cells, B-cell-depleted T cells, or PBMCs came the material, which was cDNA or gDNA.

In the original analysis: Amplification of reference gene primers provided the estimated nucleated cell counts. Sequencing used immunoSEQ multiplex PCR; TCRdb keeps in-frame clones, though not all of them. The V and J calls and the clone size are those of that table, but D and trimming were determined from the DNA. The repertoire holds 91,000 or so clones, with 82% as singletons. Per the germline V gene, CDR1 is KGHSH and CDR2 is LQKENI. J was trimmed by 3 bases and V by 3 bases; bases with no gene match: 7. The CDR3 contains 15 residues. This clonotype originated in a man aged 45-60 years with active or convalescent COVID-19. The chain joins TRBV18 to TRBJ1-2; the match to TRBD1 covers 7 bases. Sequencing used peripheral blood. The CDR3 DNA sequence: TGTGCCAGCTCACCCACCCAAACAGGGGACTATGGCTACACCTTC. Translating gives CASSPTQTGDYGYTF.